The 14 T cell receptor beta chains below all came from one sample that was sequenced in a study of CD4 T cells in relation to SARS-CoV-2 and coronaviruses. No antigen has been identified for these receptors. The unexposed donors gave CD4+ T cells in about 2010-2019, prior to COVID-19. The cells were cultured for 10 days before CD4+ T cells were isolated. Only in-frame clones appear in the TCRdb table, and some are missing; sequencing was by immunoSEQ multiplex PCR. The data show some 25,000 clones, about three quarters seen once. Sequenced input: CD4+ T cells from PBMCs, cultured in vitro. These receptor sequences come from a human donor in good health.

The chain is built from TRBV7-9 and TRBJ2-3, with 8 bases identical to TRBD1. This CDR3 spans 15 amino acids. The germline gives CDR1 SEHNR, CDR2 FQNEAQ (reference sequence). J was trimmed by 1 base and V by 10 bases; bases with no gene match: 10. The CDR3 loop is CAIMLGTGRTDTQYF. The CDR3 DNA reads TGTGCCATCATGCTCGGGACAGGCCGCACAGATACGCAGTATTTT.

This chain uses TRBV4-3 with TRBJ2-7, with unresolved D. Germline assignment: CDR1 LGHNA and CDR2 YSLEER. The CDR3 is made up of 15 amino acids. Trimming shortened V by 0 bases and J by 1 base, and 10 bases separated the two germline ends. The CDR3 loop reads CASSQESTASYEQYF. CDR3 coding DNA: TGCGCCAGCAGCCAAGAATCCACAGCTTCCTACGAGCAGTACTTC.

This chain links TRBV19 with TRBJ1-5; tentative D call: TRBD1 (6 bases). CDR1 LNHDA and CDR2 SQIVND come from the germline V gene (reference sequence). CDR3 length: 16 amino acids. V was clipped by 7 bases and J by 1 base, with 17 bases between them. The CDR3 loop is CASNPLGGGSNQPQHF. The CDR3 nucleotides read TGTGCCAGTAACCCCCTCGGCGGGGGCAGCAATCAGCCCCAGCATTTT.

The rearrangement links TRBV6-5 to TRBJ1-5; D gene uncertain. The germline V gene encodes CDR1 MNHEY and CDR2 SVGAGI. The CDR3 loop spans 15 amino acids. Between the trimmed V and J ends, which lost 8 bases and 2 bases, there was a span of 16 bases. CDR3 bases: TGTGCCAGCCGGATAAGGCGGTTCGGCAATCAGCCCCAGCATTTT. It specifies CASRIRRFGNQPQHF.

The CDR3 reads CASSLAGFSFRDEQFF. CDR3 sequence (DNA): TGCGCCAGCAGCTTGGCCGGGTTTTCGTTTAGGGATGAGCAGTTCTTC. This chain joins TRBV5-1 and TRBJ2-1; the D is unclear. Per the germline V gene, CDR1 is SGHRS and CDR2 is YFSETQ. This CDR3 has 16 residues. Trimming took off 0 bases at V and 8 bases at J, with 18 bases between the two ends. The full variable domain, completed using reference TRBV5-1 and TRBJ2-1, is KAGVTQTPRYLIKTRGQQVTLSCSPISGHRSVSWYQQTPGQGLQFLFEYFSETQRNKGNFPGRFSGRQFSNSRSEMNVSTLELGDSALYLCASSLAGFSFRDEQFFGPGTRLTVL.

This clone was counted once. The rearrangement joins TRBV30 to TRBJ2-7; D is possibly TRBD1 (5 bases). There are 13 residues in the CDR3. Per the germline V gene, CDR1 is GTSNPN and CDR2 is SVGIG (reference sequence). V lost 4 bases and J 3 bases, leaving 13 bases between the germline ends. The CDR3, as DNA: TGTGCCTGGACAGGGCAAATCGGCTACGAGCAGTACTTC. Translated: CAWTGQIGYEQYF.

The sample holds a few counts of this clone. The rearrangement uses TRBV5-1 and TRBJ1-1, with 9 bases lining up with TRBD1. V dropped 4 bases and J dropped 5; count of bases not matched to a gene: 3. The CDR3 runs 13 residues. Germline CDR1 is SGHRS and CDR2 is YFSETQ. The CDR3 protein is CASSPGTGTEAFF. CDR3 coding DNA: TGCGCCAGCAGCCCCGGGACAGGGACTGAAGCTTTCTTT.

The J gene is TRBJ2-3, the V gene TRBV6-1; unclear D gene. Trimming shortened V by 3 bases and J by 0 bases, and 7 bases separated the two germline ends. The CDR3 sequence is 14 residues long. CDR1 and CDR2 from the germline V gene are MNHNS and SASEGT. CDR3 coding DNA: TGTGCCAGCAGTGAGTCTGGGAGCACAGATACGCAGTATTTT. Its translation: CASSESGSTDTQYF.

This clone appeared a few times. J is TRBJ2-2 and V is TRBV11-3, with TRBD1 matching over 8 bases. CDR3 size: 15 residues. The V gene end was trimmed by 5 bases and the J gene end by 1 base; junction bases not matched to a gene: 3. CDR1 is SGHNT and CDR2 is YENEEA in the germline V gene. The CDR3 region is CASSQGQVNTGELFF. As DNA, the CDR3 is TGTGCCAGCAGCCAGGGACAGGTGAACACCGGGGAGCTGTTTTTT.

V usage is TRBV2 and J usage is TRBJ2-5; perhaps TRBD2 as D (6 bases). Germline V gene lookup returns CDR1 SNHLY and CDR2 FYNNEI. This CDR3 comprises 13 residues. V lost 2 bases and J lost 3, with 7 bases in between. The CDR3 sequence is CASSELAKETQYF. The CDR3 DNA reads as TGTGCCAGCAGTGAACTAGCGAAAGAGACCCAGTACTTC.

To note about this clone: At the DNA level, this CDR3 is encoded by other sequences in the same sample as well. CDR3 nucleotide sequence: TGCGCCAGCAGCCAGGGACAGGGGGCCACTGAAGCTTTCTTT. As protein: CASSQGQGATEAFF. V and J are TRBV4-3 and TRBJ1-1; 12 positions match TRBD1. With 3 bases clipped from V and 4 bases from J, the junction kept 0 bases outside the gene matches. CDR1 and CDR2 from the germline V gene are LGHNA and YSLEER. This CDR3 region has 14 residues.

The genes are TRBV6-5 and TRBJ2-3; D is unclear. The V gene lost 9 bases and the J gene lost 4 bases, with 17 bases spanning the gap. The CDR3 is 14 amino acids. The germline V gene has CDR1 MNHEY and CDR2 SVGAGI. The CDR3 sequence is CASVRATRADTQYF. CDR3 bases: TGTGCCAGTGTAAGGGCCACCCGAGCAGATACGCAGTATTTT.

In DNA form, the CDR3 reads TGTGCCAGCAGCTCCCTCAGCGGGAGGTCTACAGATACGCAGTATTTT. Its translation: CASSSLSGRSTDTQYF. V gene TRBV7-9 combines with J gene TRBJ2-3; 9 bases line up with TRBD2. The CDR3 covers 16 residues. Germline V CDR1 and CDR2: SEHNR, FQNEAQ (reference sequence). Trimming removed 4 bases from V and 3 bases from J; junction bases left unmatched: 8.

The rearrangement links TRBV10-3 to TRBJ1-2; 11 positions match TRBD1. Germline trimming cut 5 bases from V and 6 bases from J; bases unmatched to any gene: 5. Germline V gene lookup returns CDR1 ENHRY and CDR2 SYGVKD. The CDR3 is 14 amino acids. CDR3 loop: CAISLGTGGHGYTF. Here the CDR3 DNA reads TGTGCCATCAGTTTGGGGACAGGGGGGCATGGCTACACCTTC.